This is a list of T cell receptor beta chains from one sample in a study of cytomegalovirus exposure and HLA in healthy donors. Profiled with immunoSEQ multiplex PCR; TCRdb holds only in-frame clones, not every one. Of fewer than 120,000 clones in the sample, over 65% were seen once. Sequenced material: PBMCs. Every receptor here comes from a woman in her twenties or thirties in good health and CMV-seronegative. The conserved cysteine and the conserved F or W are not part of the CDR3 here. The order of the fields is V gene, J gene, CDR3 protein.

TRBV28	TRBJ1-1	ASSLPLGGANTEAF
TRBV27	TRBJ2-7	ASSSTGNEQY
TRBV5-4	TRBJ2-5	ASSTPSGRTSKETQY
TRBV4-2	TRBJ1-2	ASSQGTGDNYGYT
TRBV7-2	TRBJ1-3	ASSLSYTIY
TRBV6-5	TRBJ1-2	ASSSGFSGQGYT
TRBV29-1	TRBJ1-1	SASGHLNTEAF
TRBV7-2	TRBJ2-4	ASALDRTAKNIQY
TRBV28	TRBJ2-2	ASSFFGNTGELF
TRBV14	TRBJ2-7	ASKSGVGYEQY
TRBV19	TRBJ2-5	ASSIDFPGTQY
TRBV11-3	TRBJ2-1	ASSFGAGGDEQF
TRBV7-2	TRBJ2-1	ASSSGLGTGDEQF